This T cell receptor (beta chain) came from a study of blood T cell repertoires in COVID-19. Study-level information: Italy, Spain and the United States were the sources of the convalescent and acute COVID-19 samples. PBMCs, B-cell-depleted T cells, or T cells provided the cDNA or gDNA that made up the material.

The germline gives CDR1 LNHNV, CDR2 YYDKDF (reference sequence). This CDR3 has 15 residues. Trimming stripped 3 bases from V and 5 bases from J, with 14 bases between. How the authors handled the data: It was from reference gene primer amplification that nucleated cell counts were estimated. Generated by immunoSEQ multiplex PCR, the TCRdb table keeps only in-frame clones and is missing some. V and J calls plus clone size are reproduced from that table; the DNA served to infer D and trimming. The table records approximately 50,000 clones, roughly nine tenths of them present only once. The TCR originated in a man older than 75 with active or convalescent COVID-19. The genes are TRBV15 and TRBJ1-5, with D perhaps TRBD1 (5 bases). Sequenced sample: peripheral blood. The CDR3 reads CATSRPGQGHQPQHF. CDR3 DNA sequence: TGTGCCACCAGCAGGCCCGGGCAGGGCCATCAGCCCCAGCATTTT.